Below are 21 T cell receptor beta chains sequenced from a single sample in a study of blood T cell repertoires in COVID-19 (dated by TCRdb to 2020 to 2021). To prepare the library, the immunoSEQ multiplex PCR assay was applied. Sourced from immuneACCESS, this table was stored by TCRdb with only in-frame sequences that have V and J called. A share of the clones is absent; for the studies checked, an unresolved V gene accounts for under half, and the remainder has no known explanation. The sample yields roughly 210,000 clones; around 90% were counted once. Approximately 1.8% of the sample is held by the ten biggest clonotypes. The source material was peripheral blood. The receptor source for this set is a man aged 65 to 85 with acute or convalescent COVID-19.

This clone was counted a few times. The V gene is TRBV28, the J gene TRBJ2-5; D might be TRBD2 (7 bases). With 3 bases removed from V and 1 base from J, the gap between germline ends came to 15 bases. Germline CDR1 MDHEN, CDR2 SYDVKM. This CDR3 is 16 amino acids long. The CDR3 sequence: CASSFRGEGGQETQYF. The CDR3 nucleotides are TGTGCCAGCAGTTTTCGGGGGGAAGGGGGCCAAGAGACCCAGTACTTC.

V gene TRBV29-1 combines with J gene TRBJ1-1; TRBD1 aligns across 10 bases. The CDR3 has 13 residues. V was clipped by 6 bases and J by 4 bases; unmatched bases: 5. The germline V gene encodes CDR1 SQVTM and CDR2 ANQGSEA. Written as DNA, the CDR3 is TGCAGCGTGAGGACAGGGGGGGGCACTGAAGCTTTCTTT. It yields the protein CSVRTGGGTEAFF.

The rearrangement links TRBV7-8 to TRBJ1-2; perhaps TRBD1 as D (5 bases). The germline V and J ends were trimmed by 1 base and 0 bases, with 21 bases remaining between them. The germline V gene has CDR1 SGHVS and CDR2 FQNEAQ. This CDR3 has 19 amino acids. The CDR3 protein is CASSLEYGPQPTANYGYTF. CDR3 in DNA: TGTGCCAGCAGCTTAGAGTACGGCCCCCAACCGACAGCTAACTATGGCTACACCTTC.

The chain links TRBV5-1 to TRBJ2-2; possibly TRBD1 for D (5 bases). The CDR3 consists of 16 residues. Per germline, CDR1 SGHRS and CDR2 YFSETQ. The V end lost 7 bases, the J end lost 1 base, and 17 bases lay between the germline ends. The CDR3 protein is CASFSAVQGNTGELFF. CDR3 sequence (DNA): TGCGCCAGCTTTTCCGCAGTTCAGGGGAACACCGGGGAGCTGTTTTTT.

This clone appeared a few times. V is TRBV7-6 and J is TRBJ2-2, with 11 bases identical to TRBD1. The CDR3 length is 18 residues. The germline CDR1 and CDR2 sequences are SGHVS and FNYEAQ. The trim removed 7 bases at V and 6 bases at J, leaving 16 bases unmatched. The CDR3 sequence is CASTPFFTGTGGSGELFF. The CDR3 DNA is TGTGCCAGCACCCCATTTTTTACCGGGACAGGGGGGTCCGGGGAGCTGTTTTTT.

This chain uses TRBV19 with TRBJ2-1; 8 bases agree with TRBD2. The CDR3 extends over 15 amino acids. CDR1 is LNHDA and CDR2 is SQIVND in the germline V gene (reference sequence). J lost 3 bases, V lost 1 base, and 2 bases had no gene match. The CDR3 here is CASSIGTSNYNEQFF. CDR3 in DNA: TGTGCCAGTAGTATAGGGACTAGCAACTACAATGAGCAGTTCTTC.

There are a few counts of this clone. The chain carries TRBV4-3 and TRBJ1-2; TRBD1 agrees at 8 bases. This CDR3 contains 15 residues. The V and J ends lost 1 base and 6 bases, in that order; junction bases with no gene match: 7. The germline gives CDR1 LGHNA, CDR2 YSLEER. The CDR3 protein is CASSQGRDRLDGYTF. In DNA, the CDR3 is TGCGCCAGCAGCCAAGGCAGGGACAGGTTGGATGGCTACACCTTC.

The chain carries TRBV5-1 and TRBJ2-1; the match to TRBD2 covers 7 bases. Trimming took 5 bases from V and 10 from J; bases not matched to a gene: 6. CDR1 and CDR2 (germline): SGHRS, YFSETQ. This CDR3 contains 12 residues. CDR3 DNA: TGCGCCAGCAGAAAATCTAGCGGCGAGCAGTTCTTC. It yields the protein CASRKSSGEQFF.

The chain carries TRBV7-2 and TRBJ1-6, with 11 positions matching TRBD1. The germline CDR1 and CDR2 sequences are SGHTA and FQGNSA. J lost 9 bases, V lost 3 bases, and 1 base had no gene match. CDR3 length equals 14 residues. CDR3 region: CASSFGQGASPLHF. The CDR3 region has the DNA TGTGCCAGCAGCTTTGGACAGGGGGCTTCACCCCTCCACTTT.

The chain couples TRBV5-1 to TRBJ2-7; possibly TRBD1 for D (6 bases). The CDR3 has 15 amino acids. V was cut by 3 bases and J by 2 bases, with 15 bases left in between. Germline CDR1 SGHRS, CDR2 YFSETQ. The CDR3 DNA follows: TGCGCCAGCAGCTCCGGGACACATGCAACCTACGAGCAGTACTTC. It specifies CASSSGTHATYEQYF.

With regard to this clone: Other DNA sequences in the same sample also yield this CDR3. This chain joins TRBV18 and TRBJ1-1; TRBD1 aligns across 9 bases. Germline V gives CDR1 KGHSH, CDR2 LQKENI. V trimming: 3 bases; J trimming: 3 bases; junction bases outside the gene matches: 5. The CDR3 spans 15 residues. The CDR3, as DNA: TGTGCCAGCTCACCCTTACAGGGGGCAGACACTGAAGCTTTCTTT. This codes for CASSPLQGADTEAFF.

The CDR3 protein is CASSFGGRGANTEAFF. The CDR3, as DNA: TGTGCCAGCAGCTTCGGGGGAAGGGGAGCCAACACTGAAGCTTTCTTT. The genes are TRBV6-6 and TRBJ1-1; TRBD1 might be the D (5 bases). This CDR3 spans 16 amino acids. Trimming removed 6 bases at V and 2 bases at J, with 19 bases between. The germline V gene has CDR1 MNHNY and CDR2 SVGAGI (reference sequence).

This clone was counted between two and nine times. The rearrangement joins TRBV28 to TRBJ1-1; 7 bases map to TRBD1. CDR1 is MDHEN and CDR2 is SYDVKM in the germline V gene. V gave up 6 bases and J gave up 3 bases; unmatched junction bases: 10. The length of the CDR3 is 15 residues. CDR3 region: CASRPSPQGDTEAFF. CDR3 DNA sequence: TGTGCCAGCAGACCCTCTCCTCAGGGGGACACTGAAGCTTTCTTT.

The rearrangement links TRBV3-1 (or the pseudogene TRBV3-2) to TRBJ2-3, with 8 bases aligning to TRBD2. CDR1 LGHDT and CDR2 YNNKEL come from the germline V gene (reference sequence). Germline trimming cut 4 bases from V and 9 bases from J; bases unmatched to any gene: 15. The CDR3 totals 16 residues. The chain's CDR3 is CASSLLGAGGPATQYF. CDR3 DNA sequence: TGTGCCAGCAGCCTTCTGGGGGCGGGAGGACCAGCAACGCAGTATTTT.

The rearrangement links TRBV5-6 to TRBJ1-2; D might be TRBD1 (6 bases). The ends were cut back, 3 bases at V and 7 bases at J, with 16 bases in the middle. In germline, CDR1 is SGHDT, CDR2 YYEEEE. The CDR3 totals 14 residues. CDR3 protein: CASSWGRGIAGYTF. CDR3 bases: TGTGCCAGCAGCTGGGGGCGTGGGATCGCTGGCTACACCTTC.

This clone was detected only once. This rearrangement joins TRBV19 to TRBJ2-5, with 11 bases fitting TRBD1. The CDR3 loop spans 15 amino acids. Losses at the gene ends were 5 bases for V and 5 bases for J; bases not matched to a gene: 7. The germline V gene encodes CDR1 LNHDA and CDR2 SQIVND (reference sequence). CDR3: CASSYRDRGMETQYF. For the CDR3, the DNA is TGTGCCAGTAGTTACCGGGACAGGGGGATGGAGACCCAGTACTTC.

V gene TRBV14 combines with J gene TRBJ2-3; no clear D gene. The CDR3 runs to 12 residues. Between the trimmed V and J ends, which lost 4 bases and 6 bases, there was a span of 8 bases. The germline gives CDR1 SGHDN, CDR2 FVKESK. The CDR3 loop reads CASSPSRDTQYF. CDR3 bases: TGTGCCAGCAGCCCTTCGAGGGATACGCAGTATTTT.

This chain joins TRBV19 and TRBJ2-5; 8 nucleotides align to TRBD2. This CDR3 contains 15 residues. CDR1 is LNHDA, CDR2 SQIVND, per germline (reference sequence). Trimming at V came to 1 base and at J to 2 bases, leaving 3 bases not matched to a gene. For the CDR3, the DNA is TGTGCCAGTAGTATAGTCCCGGGGGGGCAAGAGACCCAGTACTTC. It is translated as CASSIVPGGQETQYF.

The gene calls are TRBV7-9 and TRBJ1-4; 9 bases are a match to TRBD1. With V trimmed by 5 bases and J by 8 bases, 3 bases remained unmatched. This CDR3 has 13 amino acids. Germline values: CDR1 SEHNR, CDR2 FQNEAQ (reference sequence). This chain's CDR3 is CASSPGTGEKLFF. For the CDR3, the DNA is TGTGCCAGCAGCCCTGGGACAGGGGAAAAACTGTTTTTT.

The chain is built from TRBV19 and TRBJ2-6, with 8 bases matching TRBD1. Trimming took 0 bases from V and 4 from J; bases not matched to a gene: 11. Germline V gene data show CDR1 as LNHDA and CDR2 as SQIVND (reference sequence). This CDR3 contains 19 residues. CDR3 sequence (DNA): TGTGCCAGTAGTATAGATGGCCTGCAGGGGGCAGCCGGGGCCAACGTCCTGACTTTC. Translation: CASSIDGLQGAAGANVLTF.

This sequence joins TRBV5-1 and TRBJ1-4, with 9 nucleotides matching TRBD1. CDR1 and CDR2 from the germline V gene are SGHRS and YFSETQ. V lost 3 bases, J lost 7 bases, and 10 bases stayed unmatched. The CDR3 runs 16 residues. CDR3 residues: CASSWLTGGGGEKLFF. The DNA for the CDR3 is TGCGCCAGCAGCTGGTTGACAGGGGGTGGCGGTGAAAAACTGTTTTTT.